These T cell receptor beta chains were read from a single sample in a study of regulatory T cells in long-lasting Graves disease. TCRdb redid the calling of the multiplex PCR reads with MiXCR, one entry per CDR3 protein. The profile covers about 440,000 distinct CDR3 sequences, with 15% appearing a single time and approximately 15% taken by the ten largest. The data were also submitted as part of a second study, on T cells in Graves' hyperthyroidism and ophthalmopathy.

Material: peripheral blood mononuclear cells (PBMCs), obtained at new diagnosis, from a patient treated with antithyroid drugs. The origin of the receptors is a woman aged 25 to 39 with Graves disease. The CDR3 runs from the conserved cysteine through the conserved F or W. Fields, in order: J gene, V gene, D gene, clone size, CDR3 DNA, CDR3 protein. A D gene is named only where the DNA matches it firmly. Size values are once, few and many counts, or a class for expanded clones, and some rows have none.

>TRBJ1-2|TRBV12-3/TRBV12-4|TRBD1|many
TGTGCCAGCAGTACCTATAACAGGGGAACCTATGGCTACACCTTC
CASSTYNRGTYGYTF
>TRBJ2-5|TRBV28|TRBD2|many
TGTGCCAGCAGTTATCTTAGGCTAGCGGCTAAGGGGACCCAGTACTTC
CASSYLRLAAKGTQYF
>TRBJ2-3|TRBV6-5|-|few
TGTGCCAGCAGTTACTCTGGCGCCAGCACAGATACGCAGTATTTT
CASSYSGASTDTQYF
>TRBJ2-3|TRBV27|-|few
TGTGCCAGCAGTTTAATTCAGAGCTCGTATAGCACAGATACGCAGTATTTT
CASSLIQSSYSTDTQYF
>TRBJ2-2|TRBV2|TRBD2|many
TGTGCCAGCAGTAAAAGCGGGGGTGGCGGGGAGCTGTTTTTT
CASSKSGGGGELFF
>TRBJ2-3|TRBV5-6|-|-
TGTGCCAGCAGCTCGCCGAGACGCACAGATACGCAGTATTTT
CASSSPRRTDTQYF
>TRBJ1-1|TRBV18|-|many
TGTGCCAGCTCGCCTACACGGGGGTTAACTGAAGCTTTCTTT
CASSPTRGLTEAFF
>TRBJ2-1|TRBV15|-|many
TGTGCCACCAGCCCCAAGCCTCGTAAGGGGAAGGTCTACAATGAGCAGTTCTTC
CATSPKPRKGKVYNEQFF
>TRBJ2-7|TRBV12-3/TRBV12-4|TRBD2|many
TGTGCCAGCAGAATAGCGGGAGGGAGCTCCTACGAGCAGTACTTC
CASRIAGGSSYEQYF
>TRBJ2-7|TRBV5-1|-|-
TGCGCCAGCAGCTTTAGTCCAGGGAACTACGAGCAGTACTTC
CASSFSPGNYEQYF
>TRBJ2-5|TRBV2|TRBD2|many
TGTGCCAGCAGGGAGGGACTAGCGGGACCACAAGAGACCCAGTACTTC
CASREGLAGPQETQYF
>TRBJ2-2|TRBV29-1|-|-
TGCAGCGTCGGACAGACACGAGGGGTCGGGGAGCTGTTTTTT
CSVGQTRGVGELFF
>TRBJ2-5|TRBV11-2|-|many
TGTGCCAGCAGCTTATTAGCTAGCAGCGGGACCCAGTACTTC
CASSLLASSGTQYF
>TRBJ1-2|TRBV29-1|-|many
TGCAGCGTTGAAGAAGAGGCGAGCAACTATGGCTACACCTTC
CSVEEEASNYGYTF
>TRBJ2-1|TRBV11-2|TRBD2|many
TGTGCCAGCAGCTTAGATGGGCGGGAGGGCCCTCGTAATGAGCAGTTCTTC
CASSLDGREGPRNEQFF
>TRBJ2-5|TRBV29-1|-|many
TGCAGCGTTGTTGTCCAGGGGGAGACCCAGTACTTC
CSVVVQGETQYF
>TRBJ1-4|TRBV7-9|-|-
TGTGCCAGCAGTGACAACCCGGTTGGGAGGCGTTATAATGAAAAACTGTTTTTT
CASSDNPVGRRYNEKLFF
>TRBJ2-5|TRBV4-1|-|-
TGCGCCAGCAGCTCTCGGGGGCCCTCAACCGGAGAGACCCAGTACTTC
CASSSRGPSTGETQYF
>TRBJ2-1|TRBV30|-|many
TGTGCCTGGAGCCCGGATCTGGGGTTTGGTGAGCAGTTCTTC
CAWSPDLGFGEQFF
>TRBJ2-2|TRBV12-5|-|-
TGTGCTAGTGGTTTTTTTGCGTTACGGGCGGGCGACACCGGGGAGCTGTTTTTT
CASGFFALRAGDTGELFF
>TRBJ2-1|TRBV24-1|TRBD2|many
TGTGCCACCAGTGACCCCGAATTCGATAGCGGGATTGGCGAGCAGTTCTTC
CATSDPEFDSGIGEQFF
>TRBJ1-1|TRBV7-2|-|-
TGTGCCAGCAGCTTCCCGGAGCTAACTGAAGCTTTCTTT
CASSFPELTEAFF
>TRBJ1-5|TRBV30|TRBD1|many
TGTGCCTGGAGTGCGTGGGACAGGGGGCTGAGTCAGCCCCAGCATTTT
CAWSAWDRGLSQPQHF
>TRBJ1-2|TRBV25-1|-|-
TGTGCCAGCAGTGGGCCCACAGGGACCTATGGCTACACCTTC
CASSGPTGTYGYTF
>TRBJ2-2|TRBV15|TRBD2|few
TGTGCCACCAGCCGCCTTCCGGCGGGAGGGCCCCACACCGGGGAGCTGTTTTTT
CATSRLPAGGPHTGELFF
>TRBJ2-3|TRBV18|-|many
TGTGCCAGCTCACCAGTCCCTGCAACAGATACGCAGTATTTT
CASSPVPATDTQYF
>TRBJ2-5|TRBV29-1|-|many
TGCAGCGTTGGAGGGACGGGGGAGACCCAGTACTTC
CSVGGTGETQYF
>TRBJ2-1|TRBV5-1|TRBD1|few
TGCGCCAGCAGCTTGTTGGGGACAGGGGACTACAATGAGCAGTTCTTC
CASSLLGTGDYNEQFF
>TRBJ2-3|TRBV12-3/TRBV12-4|-|many
TGTGCCAGCACCGGCGGGCCTTTCACAGATACGCAGTATTTT
CASTGGPFTDTQYF
>TRBJ1-1|TRBV7-8|TRBD1|many
TGTGCCAGCAGCCCCTGGGACAGGGGGCGAATAGCTGAAGCTTTCTTT
CASSPWDRGRIAEAFF
>TRBJ1-5|TRBV10-2|-|many
TGCGCCAGCAGGGGTTCTGGGCTAAGCAATCAGCCCCAGCATTTT
CASRGSGLSNQPQHF
>TRBJ2-7|TRBV6-1|TRBD2|few
TGTGCCAGCAGTGGGGGAATGACGGGAGGGGACGAGCAGTACTTC
CASSGGMTGGDEQYF
>TRBJ1-5|TRBV12-3/TRBV12-4|TRBD1|-
TGTGCCAGCAGTTTTTACGGGACAGGGGGCGGGGAGCCCCAGCATTTT
CASSFYGTGGGEPQHF
>TRBJ1-1|TRBV20-1|-|many
TGCAGTGCTAGAGGGTGGAACACTGAAGCTTTCTTT
CSARGWNTEAFF
>TRBJ2-7|TRBV5-1|TRBD1|many
TGCGCCAGCAGCAGCTCCGGGACAGGGATCGGCGAGCAGTACTTC
CASSSSGTGIGEQYF
>TRBJ2-1|TRBV20-1|TRBD2|many
TGCAGTGCTCACCCCGGGACTAGCGGGAGGGCAAAGGAGCAGTTCTTC
CSAHPGTSGRAKEQFF
>TRBJ1-5|TRBV28|TRBD1|few
TGTGCCAGCACCCCGGGTGGGACAGAGTTTTGGCCCCAGCATTTT
CASTPGGTEFWPQHF
>TRBJ2-7|TRBV6-2/TRBV6-3|TRBD1|few
TGTGCCAGCAGTGTTGACAGGGGGTATTTTGACGAGCAGTACTTC
CASSVDRGYFDEQYF
>TRBJ1-2|TRBV20-1|-|few
TGCAGTGCGGGGCGGGGGGGCTACACCTTC
CSAGRGGYTF
>TRBJ2-7|TRBV5-1|-|many
TGCGCCAGCAGCGGGGACCGCTACGAGCAGTACTTC
CASSGDRYEQYF
>TRBJ1-1|TRBV6-1|-|many
TGTGCCAGCAGTGAAGTGGGTCTGAACACTGAAGCTTTCTTT
CASSEVGLNTEAFF
>TRBJ1-1|TRBV30|-|many
TGTGCCTGGAGTGTAACCCGAACTGAAGCTTTCTTT
CAWSVTRTEAFF
>TRBJ2-6|TRBV9|TRBD1|few
TGTGCCAGCAGCCACCTAACACAGGGGAAGTCTGGGGCCAACGTCCTGACTTTC
CASSHLTQGKSGANVLTF
>TRBJ1-1|TRBV5-4|-|many
TGTGCCAGCAGCCTCCGACGGGGGCCGGGGGCTTTCTTT
CASSLRRGPGAFF
>TRBJ2-1|TRBV2|TRBD2|many
TGTGCCAGCCTTAACTCCGGGACCGGGACTAGCCCATACAATGAGCAGTTCTTC
CASLNSGTGTSPYNEQFF
>TRBJ2-7|TRBV20-1|-|-
TGCAGTGCCCCTATACGGGGGTACGAGCAGTACTTC
CSAPIRGYEQYF
>TRBJ2-1|TRBV5-1|TRBD2|-
TGCGCCAGCAGCTTGGCCGGGACTAGCGGGAGGGATGAGCAGTTCTTC
CASSLAGTSGRDEQFF
>TRBJ1-2|TRBV7-9|TRBD1|once
TGTGCCAGCAGTCACTCGACAGGGGGCTTGAGGGGCTACACCTTC
CASSHSTGGLRGYTF
>TRBJ2-6|TRBV28|-|-
TGTGCCAGCCTAGGGAGTTCTGGGGCCAACGTCCTGACTTTC
CASLGSSGANVLTF
>TRBJ2-1|TRBV7-6|-|many
TGTGCCAGCAGCGCCTCGGGACAAACCTACAATGAGCAGTTCTTC
CASSASGQTYNEQFF
>TRBJ1-2|TRBV5-6|-|few
TGTGCCAGCAGCCTAGATGTCCCGGAGCCCTATGGCTACACCTTC
CASSLDVPEPYGYTF
>TRBJ1-1|TRBV10-3|-|many
TGTGCCATTAAAGGACGGATGAACACTGAAGCTTTCTTT
CAIKGRMNTEAFF
>TRBJ2-3|TRBV7-2|-|few
TGTGCCAGCAGCTACCGGGACACATTGTCAGATACGCAGTATTTT
CASSYRDTLSDTQYF
>TRBJ2-3|TRBV29-1|TRBD1|few
TGCAGCGTTTCTGGACAGGGCGTACCGTATTTT
CSVSGQGVPYF
>TRBJ2-7|TRBV28|-|many
TGTGCCAGCAGACGGGAGAGCTCCTACGAGCAGTACTTC
CASRRESSYEQYF
>TRBJ1-5|TRBV6-1|-|many
TGTGCCAGCAGTCGCGGAGTTCCAAATCAGCCCCAGCATTTT
CASSRGVPNQPQHF
>TRBJ1-1|TRBV29-1|-|few
TGCGGCGGGGAGGATATCACTGAAGCTTTCTTT
CGGEDITEAFF
>TRBJ2-7|TRBV13|TRBD1|-
TGTGCCAGCAGTTGGAGGACAGGGAGCTCCTACGAGCAGTACTTC
CASSWRTGSSYEQYF